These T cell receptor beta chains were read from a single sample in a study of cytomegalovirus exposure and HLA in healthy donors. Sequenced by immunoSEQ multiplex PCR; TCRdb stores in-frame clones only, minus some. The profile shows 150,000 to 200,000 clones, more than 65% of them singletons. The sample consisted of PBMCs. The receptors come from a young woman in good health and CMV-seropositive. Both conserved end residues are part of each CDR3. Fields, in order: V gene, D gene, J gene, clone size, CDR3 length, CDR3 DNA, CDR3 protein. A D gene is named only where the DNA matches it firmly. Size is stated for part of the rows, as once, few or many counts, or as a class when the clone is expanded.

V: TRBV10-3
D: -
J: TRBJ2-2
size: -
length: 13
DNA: TGTGCCATCAAAGACGCGGGGACCGGGGAGCTGTTTTTT
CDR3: CAIKDAGTGELFF

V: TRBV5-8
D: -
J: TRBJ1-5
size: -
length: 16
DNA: TGTGCCAGCAGCTTGTGGGGGAGAGGGACAAATCAGCCCCAGCATTTT
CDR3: CASSLWGRGTNQPQHF

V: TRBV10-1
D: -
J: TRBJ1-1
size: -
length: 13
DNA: TGCGCCAGCATTTGGGGCGGTGCGGATGAAATCCTTTTT
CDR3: CASIWGGADEILF

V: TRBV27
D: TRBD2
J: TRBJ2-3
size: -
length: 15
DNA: TGTGCCAGCAGTGATAGGACTAGCGGGGAAGATACGCAGTATTTT
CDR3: CASSDRTSGEDTQYF

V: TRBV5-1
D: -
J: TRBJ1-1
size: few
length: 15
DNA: TGCGCCAGCAGCTTGGAGGCCGGAACCGTTTGGGAGTTTCTCTTT
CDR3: CASSLEAGTVWEFLF

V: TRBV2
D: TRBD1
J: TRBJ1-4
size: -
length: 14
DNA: TGTGCCAGCACCCCAGGGGGGACTAATGAAAAACTGTTTTTT
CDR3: CASTPGGTNEKLFF

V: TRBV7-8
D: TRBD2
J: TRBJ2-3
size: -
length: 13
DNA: TGTGCCAGCACCGGGACTAGCGCTGGTACGCAGTATTTT
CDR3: CASTGTSAGTQYF

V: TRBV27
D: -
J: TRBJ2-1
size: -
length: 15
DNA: TGTGCCAGCAGTTTAATTAGTTGGTCCCACAATGAGCAGTTCTTC
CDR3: CASSLISWSHNEQFF

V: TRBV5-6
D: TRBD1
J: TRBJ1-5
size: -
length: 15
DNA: TGTGCCAGCAGCTTCGGGACAGGGGTTAATCAGCCCCAGCATTTT
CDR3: CASSFGTGVNQPQHF

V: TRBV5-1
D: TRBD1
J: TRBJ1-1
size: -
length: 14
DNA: TGCGCCAGCAGCTTACCAAGGGACAGGGGAGAAGCTTTCTTT
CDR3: CASSLPRDRGEAFF

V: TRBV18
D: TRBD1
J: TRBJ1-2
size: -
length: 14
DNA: TGTGCCAGCTCACCACCGATCAGGGGGAATGGCTACACCTTC
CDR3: CASSPPIRGNGYTF

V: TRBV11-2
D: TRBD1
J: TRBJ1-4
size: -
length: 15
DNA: TGTGCCAGCAACCCCGGGACAGGGACTAATGAAAAACTGTTTTTT
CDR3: CASNPGTGTNEKLFF

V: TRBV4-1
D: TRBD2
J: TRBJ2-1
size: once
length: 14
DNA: TGCGCCAGCAGTGGGGGGGTCTCATACAATGAGCAGTTCTTC
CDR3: CASSGGVSYNEQFF

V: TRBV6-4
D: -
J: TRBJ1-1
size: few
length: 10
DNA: TGTGCCAGCAGTCGACATCCCGCTTTCTTT
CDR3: CASSRHPAFF

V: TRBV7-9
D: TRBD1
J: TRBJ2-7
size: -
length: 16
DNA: TGTGCCAGCAGCCGTCCCGGGACAGGGTTAGACTACGAGCAGTACTTC
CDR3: CASSRPGTGLDYEQYF

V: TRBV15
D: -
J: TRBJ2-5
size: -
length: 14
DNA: TGTGCCACCAGCAGAGAGAGGGCACGGGAGACCCAGTACTTC
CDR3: CATSRERARETQYF

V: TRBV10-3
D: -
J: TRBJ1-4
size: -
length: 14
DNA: TGTGCCATCTCGAACCGGGACACCGGCGAAAAACTGTTTTTT
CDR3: CAISNRDTGEKLFF

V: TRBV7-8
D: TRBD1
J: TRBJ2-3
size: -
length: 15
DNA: TGTGCCAGCAGATCCGGGACAGGGGGCTTAGATACGCAGTATTTT
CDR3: CASRSGTGGLDTQYF

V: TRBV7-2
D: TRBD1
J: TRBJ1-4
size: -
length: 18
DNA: TGTGCCAGCAGCCGAATTTTTGGGACAGCCCCCATAAATGAAAAACTGTTTTTT
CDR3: CASSRIFGTAPINEKLFF

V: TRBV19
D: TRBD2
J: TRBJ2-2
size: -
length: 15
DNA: TGTGCCAGTCGAAACGGGGGGACGCCCACCGGGGAGCTGTTTTTT
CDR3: CASRNGGTPTGELFF

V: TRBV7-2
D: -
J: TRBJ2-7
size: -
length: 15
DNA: TGTGCCAGCAGTACCGTTGGGACTCCGACCTACGAGCAGTACTTC
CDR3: CASSTVGTPTYEQYF

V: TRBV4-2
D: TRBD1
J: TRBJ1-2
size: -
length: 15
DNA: TGTGCCAGCAGCCAAGGACAGGGAAGCCTTCGGGGCTACACCTTC
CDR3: CASSQGQGSLRGYTF

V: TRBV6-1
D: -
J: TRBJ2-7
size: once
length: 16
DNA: TGTGCCAGCAGTGCCCGGTCTAGGCTAGTAATCTCGGAGCAGTACTTC
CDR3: CASSARSRLVISEQYF

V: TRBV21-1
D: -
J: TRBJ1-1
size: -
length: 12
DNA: TGTGCCAGCAGCAAAATCAGGCGTGAAGCTTTCTTT
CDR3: CASSKIRREAFF

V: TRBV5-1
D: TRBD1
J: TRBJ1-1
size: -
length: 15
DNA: TGCGCCAGCAGCAGCCCAGGGGGCGGAAGCACTGAAGCTTTCTTT
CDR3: CASSSPGGGSTEAFF

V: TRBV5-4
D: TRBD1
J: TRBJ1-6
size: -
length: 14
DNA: TGTGCCAGCAGCCAGGACAGGGTATATTCACCCCTCCACTTT
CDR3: CASSQDRVYSPLHF

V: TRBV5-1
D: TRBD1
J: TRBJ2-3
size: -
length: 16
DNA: TGCGCCAGCAGCTTGGCCGTCCAGGGGGGCACAGATACGCAGTATTTT
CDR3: CASSLAVQGGTDTQYF

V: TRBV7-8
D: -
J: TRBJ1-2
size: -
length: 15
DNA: TGTGCCAGCAGCTTAATACAGACAGGAAATTATGGCTACACCTTC
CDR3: CASSLIQTGNYGYTF

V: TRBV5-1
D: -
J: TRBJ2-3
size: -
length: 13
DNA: TGCGCCAGCAGCCCTCCTAGCACAGATACGCAGTATTTT
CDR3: CASSPPSTDTQYF

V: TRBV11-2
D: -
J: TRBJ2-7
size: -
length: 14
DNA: TGTGCCAGCAGCCTTTTTACCAGGGGCTACGAGCAGTACTTC
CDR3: CASSLFTRGYEQYF

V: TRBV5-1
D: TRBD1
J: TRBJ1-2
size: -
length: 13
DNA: TGCGCCAGCAGCTCGACCGGGACAGGCACCCTTCTCTTC
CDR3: CASSSTGTGTLLF

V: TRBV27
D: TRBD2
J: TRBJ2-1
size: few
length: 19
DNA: TGTGCCAGCAGTTTAAATCTATCGGGCGGGGGGACAAGGGCCAATGAGCAGTTCTTC
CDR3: CASSLNLSGGGTRANEQFF

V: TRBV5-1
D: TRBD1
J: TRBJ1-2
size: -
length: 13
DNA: TGCGCCAGCAGCTCGACAGGGAAGGATGGCTACACCTTC
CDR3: CASSSTGKDGYTF

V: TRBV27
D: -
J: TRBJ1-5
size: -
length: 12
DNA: TGTGCCAGCGCGTACCTCCATCAGCCCCAGCATTTT
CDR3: CASAYLHQPQHF

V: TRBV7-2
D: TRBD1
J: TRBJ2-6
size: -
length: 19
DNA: TGTGCCAGCAGCTTAGTGTGGGGACAGGGGCTTTCTGGGGCCAACGTCCTGACTTTC
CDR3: CASSLVWGQGLSGANVLTF

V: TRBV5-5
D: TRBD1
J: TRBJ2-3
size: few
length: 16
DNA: TGTGCCAGCAGCCCTGTCGGGACAGCTAGCACAGATACGCAGTATTTT
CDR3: CASSPVGTASTDTQYF

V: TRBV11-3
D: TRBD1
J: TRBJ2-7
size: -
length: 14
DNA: TGTGCCAGCAGCCCGGGACAGGGGTCGCGTGAGCAGTACTTC
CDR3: CASSPGQGSREQYF

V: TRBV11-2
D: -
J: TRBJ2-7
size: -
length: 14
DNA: TGTGCCAGCAGCGGCTCGGCGGGCAACAACGAGCAGTACTTC
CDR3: CASSGSAGNNEQYF

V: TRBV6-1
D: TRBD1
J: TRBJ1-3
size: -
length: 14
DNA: TGTGCCAGCAGTCCTCGGATGGGACAGGGAGCTGTGAGATTT
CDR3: CASSPRMGQGAVRF